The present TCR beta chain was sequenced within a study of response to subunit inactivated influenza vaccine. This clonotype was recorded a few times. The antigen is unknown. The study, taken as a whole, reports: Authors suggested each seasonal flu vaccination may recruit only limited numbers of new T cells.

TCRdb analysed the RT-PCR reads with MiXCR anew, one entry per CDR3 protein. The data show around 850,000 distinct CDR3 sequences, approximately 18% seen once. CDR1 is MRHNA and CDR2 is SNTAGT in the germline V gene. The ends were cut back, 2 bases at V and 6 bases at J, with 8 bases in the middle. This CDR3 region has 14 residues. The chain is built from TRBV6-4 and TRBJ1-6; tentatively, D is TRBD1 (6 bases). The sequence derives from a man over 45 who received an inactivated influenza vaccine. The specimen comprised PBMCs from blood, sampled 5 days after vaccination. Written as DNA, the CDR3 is TGTGCCAGCAGTGACAGGGGGTTTAATTCACCCCTCCACTTT. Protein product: CASSDRGFNSPLHF.